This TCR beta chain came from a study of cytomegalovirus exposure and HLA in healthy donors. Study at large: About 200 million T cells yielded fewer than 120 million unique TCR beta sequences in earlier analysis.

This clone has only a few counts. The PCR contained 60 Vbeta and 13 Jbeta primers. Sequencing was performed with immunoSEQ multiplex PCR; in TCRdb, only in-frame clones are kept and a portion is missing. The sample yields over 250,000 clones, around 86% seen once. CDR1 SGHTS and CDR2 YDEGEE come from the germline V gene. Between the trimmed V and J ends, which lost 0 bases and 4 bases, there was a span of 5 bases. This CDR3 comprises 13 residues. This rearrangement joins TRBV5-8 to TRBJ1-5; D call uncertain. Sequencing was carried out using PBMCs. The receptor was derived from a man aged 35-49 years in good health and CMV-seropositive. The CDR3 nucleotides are TGTGCCAGCAGCTTGGAACAGAATCAGCCCCAGCATTTT. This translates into CASSLEQNQPQHF.